This T cell receptor beta chain appears in the sequencing data of a study of T cell responses to AZD1222 COVID-19 vaccine. This clone came up a few times. The target antigen is unknown. Assay used: immunoSEQ multiplex PCR; TCRdb lists only in-frame clones, some missing. Of approximately 140,000 clones listed, about nine tenths are singletons. Trimming took 3 bases from V and 2 from J, leaving 8 bases between them. Germline values: CDR1 MNHEY, CDR2 SMNVEV (reference sequence). The CDR3 spans 14 residues. The study, taken as a whole, reports: Spike-specific TCR breadth rose after two AZD1222 doses, and depth rose as well.

The sample was peripheral blood, taken 28 days after the second AZD1222 dose. This chain joins TRBV27 and TRBJ1-5; D uncertain. The receptor's source is an adult who received the AZD1222 COVID-19 vaccine. This chain's CDR3 is CASSLSGGNQPQHF. DNA for the CDR3: TGTGCCAGCAGTTTGTCCGGGGGCAATCAGCCCCAGCATTTT.